Reported below is one T cell receptor beta chain. This record comes from a study of blood T cell repertoires in COVID-19. The overall study: Sources were T cells, B-cell-depleted T cells, or PBMCs; the material itself was cDNA or gDNA.

The CDR3 has 16 amino acids. V shed 3 bases, J shed 1 base, and the junction held 8 bases outside the gene matches. CDR1 and CDR2 (germline): SGHAT, FQNNGV. Assay used: immunoSEQ multiplex PCR; TCRdb lists only in-frame clones, some missing. Of approximately 52,000 clones in the sample, roughly 90% are singletons; the top ten hold 14%. V and J are TRBV11-2 and TRBJ2-7, with 8 positions matching TRBD1. What was sequenced was peripheral blood. This clonotype originated in a human donor with active COVID-19. The donor label of this sample is uncertain. CDR3 DNA: TGTGCCAGCAGCTTCTCCGGGACAGGTCTATCCTACGAGCAGTACTTC. It codes for CASSFSGTGLSYEQYF.